The clone carrying this T cell receptor (beta chain) appeared many times. Its antigen is as yet unknown. TCRdb reanalysed the reads using MiXCR and keeps one entry per CDR3 protein. The sample contains some 240,000 distinct CDR3 sequences, over 15% of which appear only once. These data come from a study of T cell repertoires in cytomegalovirus infection. Overall study: Indications came from public TCR beta signatures; they pointed to CMV infection and to a matching HLA type. Study-level findings and limits: CMV carriers with the relevant HLA were identified by cumulative public TCR beta family frequency. In two of eight donors, the top clonotype was HLA-C-restricted CMV-specific.

CDR3 size: 15 residues. Deletions cut 2 bases from V and 3 bases from J, with 14 bases between. CDR1 and CDR2 from the germline V gene are MNHEY and SMNVEV (reference sequence). The sequenced material came from CD8+ T cells from PBMCs. The receptor was derived from a human donor in good health (CMV status not recorded). Some clones in this sample may be carry-over from other donors' samples. The rearrangement joins TRBV27 to TRBJ2-7; tentative D call: TRBD1 (7 bases). CDR3 sequence (DNA): TGTGCCAGCAGTTTACAGGGGGGCAATTTCTACGAGCAGTACTTC. It yields the protein CASSLQGGNFYEQYF.